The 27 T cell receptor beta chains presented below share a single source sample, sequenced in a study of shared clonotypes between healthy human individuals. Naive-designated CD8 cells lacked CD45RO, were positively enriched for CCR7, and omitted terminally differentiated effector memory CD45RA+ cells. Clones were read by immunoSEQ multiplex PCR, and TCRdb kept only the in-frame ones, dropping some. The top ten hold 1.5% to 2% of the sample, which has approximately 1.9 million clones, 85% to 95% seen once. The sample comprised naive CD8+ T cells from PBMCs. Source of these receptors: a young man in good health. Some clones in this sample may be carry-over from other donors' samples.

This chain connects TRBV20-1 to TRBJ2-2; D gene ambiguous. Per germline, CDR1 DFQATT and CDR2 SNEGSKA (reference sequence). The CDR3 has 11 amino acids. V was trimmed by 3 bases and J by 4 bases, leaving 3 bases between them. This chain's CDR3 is CSASSTGELFF. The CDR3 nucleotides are TGCAGTGCTAGTTCCACCGGGGAGCTGTTTTTT.

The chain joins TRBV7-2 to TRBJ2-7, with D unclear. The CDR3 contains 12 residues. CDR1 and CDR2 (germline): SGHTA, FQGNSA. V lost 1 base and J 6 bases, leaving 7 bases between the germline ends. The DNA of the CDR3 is TGTGCCAGCAGCTTAGAAGGGTTCGAGCAGTACTTC. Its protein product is CASSLEGFEQYF.

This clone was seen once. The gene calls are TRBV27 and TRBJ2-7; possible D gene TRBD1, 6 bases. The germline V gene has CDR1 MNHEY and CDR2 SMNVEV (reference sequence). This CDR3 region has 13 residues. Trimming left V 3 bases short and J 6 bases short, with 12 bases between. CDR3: CASSFRAGAEQYF. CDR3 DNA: TGTGCCAGCAGTTTTCGGGCAGGGGCCGAGCAGTACTTC.

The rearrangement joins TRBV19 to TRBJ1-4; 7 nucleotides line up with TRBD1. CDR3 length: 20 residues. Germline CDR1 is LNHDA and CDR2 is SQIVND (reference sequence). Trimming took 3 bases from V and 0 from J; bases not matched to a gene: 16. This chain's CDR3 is CASSIRRTGSRLATNEKLFF. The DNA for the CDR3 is TGTGCCAGTAGTATCAGGCGGACAGGCTCCAGGCTAGCAACTAATGAAAAACTGTTTTTT. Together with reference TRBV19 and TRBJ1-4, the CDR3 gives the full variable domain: DGGITQSPKYLFRKEGQNVTLSCEQNLNHDAMYWYRQDPGQGLRLIYYSQIVNDFQKGDIAEGYSVSREKKESFPLTVTSAQKNPTAFYLCASSIRRTGSRLATNEKLFFGSGTQLSVL.

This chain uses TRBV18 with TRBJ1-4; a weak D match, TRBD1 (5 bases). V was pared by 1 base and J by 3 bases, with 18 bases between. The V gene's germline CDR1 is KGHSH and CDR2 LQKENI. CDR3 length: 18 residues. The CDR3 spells CASSPRGDLAPANEKLFF. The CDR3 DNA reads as TGTGCCAGCTCACCACGCGGGGACCTCGCTCCGGCTAATGAAAAACTGTTTTTT.

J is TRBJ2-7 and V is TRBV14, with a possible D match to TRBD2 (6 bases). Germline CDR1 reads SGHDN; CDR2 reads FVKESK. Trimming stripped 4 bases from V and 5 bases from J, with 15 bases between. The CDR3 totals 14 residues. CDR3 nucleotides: TGTGCCAGCAGCCGCCCCCCGGGGGTCCACGAGCAGTACTTC. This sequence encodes CASSRPPGVHEQYF.

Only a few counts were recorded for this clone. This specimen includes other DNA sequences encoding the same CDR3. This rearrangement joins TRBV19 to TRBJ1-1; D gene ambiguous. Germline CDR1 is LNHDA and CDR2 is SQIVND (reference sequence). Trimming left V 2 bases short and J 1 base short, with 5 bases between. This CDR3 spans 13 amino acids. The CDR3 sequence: CASSITENTEAFF. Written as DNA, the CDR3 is TGTGCCAGTAGTATAACGGAGAACACTGAAGCTTTCTTT.

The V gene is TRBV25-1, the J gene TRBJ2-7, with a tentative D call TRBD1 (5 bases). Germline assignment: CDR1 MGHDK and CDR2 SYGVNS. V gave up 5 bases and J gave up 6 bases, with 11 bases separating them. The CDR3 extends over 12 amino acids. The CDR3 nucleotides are TGTGCCAGCAGTTACACAGGCAGCGAGCAGTACTTC. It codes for CASSYTGSEQYF.

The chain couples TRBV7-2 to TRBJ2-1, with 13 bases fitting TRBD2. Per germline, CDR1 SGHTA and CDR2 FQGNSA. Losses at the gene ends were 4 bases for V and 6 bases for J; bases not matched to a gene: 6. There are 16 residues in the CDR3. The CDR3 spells CASSSLAGGPGNEQFF. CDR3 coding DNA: TGTGCCAGCAGCTCACTAGCGGGAGGGCCGGGCAATGAGCAGTTCTTC.

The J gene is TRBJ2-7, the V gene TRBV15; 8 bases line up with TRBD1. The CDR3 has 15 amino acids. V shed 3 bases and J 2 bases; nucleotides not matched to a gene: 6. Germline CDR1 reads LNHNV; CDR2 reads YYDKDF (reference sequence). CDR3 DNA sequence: TGTGCCACCAGCAGTCGGTCGGGACAGGCCTACGAGCAGTACTTC. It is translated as CATSSRSGQAYEQYF.

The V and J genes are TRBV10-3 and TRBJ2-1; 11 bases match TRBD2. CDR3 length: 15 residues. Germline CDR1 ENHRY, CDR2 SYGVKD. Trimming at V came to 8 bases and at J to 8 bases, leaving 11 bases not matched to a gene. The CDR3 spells CAIGPGTSGWDEQFF. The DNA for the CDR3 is TGTGCCATCGGCCCCGGGACTAGCGGTTGGGATGAGCAGTTCTTC.

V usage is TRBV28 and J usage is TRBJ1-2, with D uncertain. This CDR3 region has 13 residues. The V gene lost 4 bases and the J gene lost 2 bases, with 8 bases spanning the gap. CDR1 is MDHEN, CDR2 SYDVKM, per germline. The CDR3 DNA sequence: TGTGCCAGCAGTTCCTCGGGCAACTATGGCTACACCTTC. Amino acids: CASSSSGNYGYTF.

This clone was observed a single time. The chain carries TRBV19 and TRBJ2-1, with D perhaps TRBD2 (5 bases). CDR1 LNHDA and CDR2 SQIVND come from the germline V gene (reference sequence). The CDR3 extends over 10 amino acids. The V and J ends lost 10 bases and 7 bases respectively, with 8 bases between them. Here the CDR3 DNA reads TGTGCCATCCCGGGGAATGAGCAGTTCTTC. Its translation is CAIPGNEQFF.

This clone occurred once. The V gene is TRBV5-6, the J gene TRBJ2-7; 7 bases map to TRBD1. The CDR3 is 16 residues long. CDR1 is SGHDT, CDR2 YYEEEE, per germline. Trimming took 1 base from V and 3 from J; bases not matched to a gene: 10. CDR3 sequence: CASSLNLGTVNYEQYF. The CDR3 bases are TGTGCCAGCAGCTTGAATCTGGGGACAGTAAACTACGAGCAGTACTTC.

The CDR3 loop reads CASSSGQFSNQPQHF. DNA of the CDR3: TGTGCCAGCAGCTCGGGACAGTTTAGCAATCAGCCCCAGCATTTT. The chain carries TRBV7-9 and TRBJ1-5, with TRBD1 matching 7 bases. This CDR3 spans 15 amino acids. Germline CDR1 SEHNR, CDR2 FQNEAQ (reference sequence). With 4 bases clipped from V and 0 bases from J, the junction kept 3 bases outside the gene matches.

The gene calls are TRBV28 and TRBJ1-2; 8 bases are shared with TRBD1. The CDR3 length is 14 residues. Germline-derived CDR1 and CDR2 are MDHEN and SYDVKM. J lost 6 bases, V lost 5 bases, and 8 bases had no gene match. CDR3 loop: CASSRRGLPDGYTF. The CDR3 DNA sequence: TGTGCCAGCAGTCGCAGGGGGCTACCTGATGGCTACACCTTC.

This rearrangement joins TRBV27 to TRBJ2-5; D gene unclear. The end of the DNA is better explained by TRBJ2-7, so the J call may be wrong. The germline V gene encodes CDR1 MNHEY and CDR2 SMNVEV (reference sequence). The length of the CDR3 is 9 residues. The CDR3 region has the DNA TGTGCCAGCATCACCGAGCAGTACTTC. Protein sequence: CASITEQYF.

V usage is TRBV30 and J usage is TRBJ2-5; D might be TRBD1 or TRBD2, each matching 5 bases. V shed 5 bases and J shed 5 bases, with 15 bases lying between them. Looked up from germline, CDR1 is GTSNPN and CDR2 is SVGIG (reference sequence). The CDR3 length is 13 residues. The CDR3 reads CAWEGPLGETQYF. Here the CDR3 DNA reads TGTGCCTGGGAGGGACCCCTGGGGGAGACCCAGTACTTC.

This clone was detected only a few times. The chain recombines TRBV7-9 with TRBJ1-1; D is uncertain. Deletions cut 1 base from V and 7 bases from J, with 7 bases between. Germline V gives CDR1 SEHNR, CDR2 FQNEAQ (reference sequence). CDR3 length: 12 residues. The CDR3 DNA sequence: TGTGCCAGCAGCTTAGAGTCCCATGAAGCTTTCTTT. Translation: CASSLESHEAFF.

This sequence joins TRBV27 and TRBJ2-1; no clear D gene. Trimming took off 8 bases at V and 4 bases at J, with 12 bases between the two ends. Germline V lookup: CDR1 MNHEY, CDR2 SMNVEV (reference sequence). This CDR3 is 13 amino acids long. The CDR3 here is CASGRLPYNEQFF. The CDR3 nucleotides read TGTGCCAGCGGCCGGCTTCCATACAATGAGCAGTTCTTC.

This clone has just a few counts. The CDR3 loop is CASWGQGAPGANVLTF. CDR3 nucleotides: TGTGCCAGCTGGGGACAGGGGGCGCCCGGGGCCAACGTCCTGACTTTC. V is TRBV2 and J is TRBJ2-6; 12 bases fit TRBD1. V dropped 8 bases and J dropped 4; count of bases not matched to a gene: 6. Germline V gene sequence: CDR1 SNHLY, CDR2 FYNNEI. The CDR3 runs to 16 residues.

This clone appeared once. The CDR3 protein is CASSTQGVFADTQYF. The CDR3 nucleotides are TGTGCCAGCAGCACCCAGGGGGTTTTCGCAGATACGCAGTATTTT. The V and J genes are TRBV9 and TRBJ2-3; 7 bases match TRBD1. CDR3 size: 15 residues. Germline V CDR1 and CDR2: SGDLS, YYNGEE. Trimming took 4 bases from V and 4 from J; bases not matched to a gene: 9. Variable domain in full (rest from reference TRBV9 and TRBJ2-3): DSGVTQTPKHLITATGQRVTLRCSPRSGDLSVYWYQQSLDQGLQFLIQYYNGEERAKGNILERFSAQQFPDLHSELNLSSLELGDSALYFCASSTQGVFADTQYFGPGTRLTVL.

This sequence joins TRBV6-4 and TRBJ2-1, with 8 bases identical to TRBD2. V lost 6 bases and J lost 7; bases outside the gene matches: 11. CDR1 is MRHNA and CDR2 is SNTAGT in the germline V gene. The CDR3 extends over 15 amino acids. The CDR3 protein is CASSKRREAWNEQFF. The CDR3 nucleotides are TGTGCCAGCAGCAAGCGGCGGGAGGCTTGGAATGAGCAGTTCTTC.

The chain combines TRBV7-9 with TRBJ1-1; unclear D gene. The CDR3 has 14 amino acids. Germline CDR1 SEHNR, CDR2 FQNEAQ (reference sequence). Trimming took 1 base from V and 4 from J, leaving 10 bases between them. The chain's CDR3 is CASSLGGSSTEAFF. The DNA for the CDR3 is TGTGCCAGCAGCTTAGGGGGTAGCAGCACTGAAGCTTTCTTT. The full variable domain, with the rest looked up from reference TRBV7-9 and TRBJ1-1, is DTGVSQNPRHKITKRGQNVTFRCDPISEHNRLYWYRQTLGQGPEFLTYFQNEAQLEKSRLLSDRFSAERPKGSFSTLEIQRTEQGDSAMYLCASSLGGSSTEAFFGQGTRLTVV.

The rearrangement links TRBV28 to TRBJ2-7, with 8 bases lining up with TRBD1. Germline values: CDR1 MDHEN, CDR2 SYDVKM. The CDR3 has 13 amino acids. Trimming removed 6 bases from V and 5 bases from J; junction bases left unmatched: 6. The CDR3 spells CASRISGGDEQYF. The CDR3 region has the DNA TGTGCCAGCAGGATCTCAGGGGGCGACGAGCAGTACTTC.

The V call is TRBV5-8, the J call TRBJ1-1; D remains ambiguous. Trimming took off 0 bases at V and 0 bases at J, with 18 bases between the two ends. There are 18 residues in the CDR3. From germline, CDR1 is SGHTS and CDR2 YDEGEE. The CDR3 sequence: CASSLDGRRVRLNTEAFF. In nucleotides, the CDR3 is TGTGCCAGCAGCTTGGATGGACGGAGAGTGAGACTGAACACTGAAGCTTTCTTT.

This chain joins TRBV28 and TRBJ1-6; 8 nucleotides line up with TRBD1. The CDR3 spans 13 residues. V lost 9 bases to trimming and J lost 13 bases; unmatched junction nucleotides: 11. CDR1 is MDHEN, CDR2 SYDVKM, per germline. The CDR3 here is CASCPGGTSPLHF. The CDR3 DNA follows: TGTGCCAGTTGCCCAGGGGGCACCTCGCCCCTCCACTTT.